This TCR beta chain is drawn from a study of blood T cell repertoires in COVID-19. Study-level background: The United States, Italy and Spain supplied acute and convalescent COVID-19 samples.

The CDR3 is made up of 16 amino acids. Germline lookup yields CDR1 SGDLS and CDR2 YYNGEE. The trim removed 0 bases at V and 5 bases at J, leaving 5 bases unmatched. The table lists this clone with a count of one. Participants spanned ages about 18 to 95 years and resided in about 25 US areas. In Cohort 3, a recovered donor had either two negative PCRs, clearance, or symptom resolution. Authors' processing steps: The authors estimated nucleated cell counts from reference gene primer amplification. The assay was immunoSEQ multiplex PCR, and TCRdb's table has in-frame clones only and misses some. For V, J and clone size, that table is used; D and trimming come from the DNA. Among about 120,000 clones, less than 90% were seen once, and the ten largest hold approximately 3.6%.

The sequencing input was PBMCs or T cells enriched from blood (not recorded which). This TCR came from a woman aged 30 to 39 who had recovered from COVID-19. The V gene is TRBV9, the J gene TRBJ2-5; 12 bases line up with TRBD2. CDR3 in DNA: TGTGCCAGCAGCGTAGCGCTAGCGGGAGGGAGGGAGACCCAGTACTTC. Translation gives CASSVALAGGRETQYF.